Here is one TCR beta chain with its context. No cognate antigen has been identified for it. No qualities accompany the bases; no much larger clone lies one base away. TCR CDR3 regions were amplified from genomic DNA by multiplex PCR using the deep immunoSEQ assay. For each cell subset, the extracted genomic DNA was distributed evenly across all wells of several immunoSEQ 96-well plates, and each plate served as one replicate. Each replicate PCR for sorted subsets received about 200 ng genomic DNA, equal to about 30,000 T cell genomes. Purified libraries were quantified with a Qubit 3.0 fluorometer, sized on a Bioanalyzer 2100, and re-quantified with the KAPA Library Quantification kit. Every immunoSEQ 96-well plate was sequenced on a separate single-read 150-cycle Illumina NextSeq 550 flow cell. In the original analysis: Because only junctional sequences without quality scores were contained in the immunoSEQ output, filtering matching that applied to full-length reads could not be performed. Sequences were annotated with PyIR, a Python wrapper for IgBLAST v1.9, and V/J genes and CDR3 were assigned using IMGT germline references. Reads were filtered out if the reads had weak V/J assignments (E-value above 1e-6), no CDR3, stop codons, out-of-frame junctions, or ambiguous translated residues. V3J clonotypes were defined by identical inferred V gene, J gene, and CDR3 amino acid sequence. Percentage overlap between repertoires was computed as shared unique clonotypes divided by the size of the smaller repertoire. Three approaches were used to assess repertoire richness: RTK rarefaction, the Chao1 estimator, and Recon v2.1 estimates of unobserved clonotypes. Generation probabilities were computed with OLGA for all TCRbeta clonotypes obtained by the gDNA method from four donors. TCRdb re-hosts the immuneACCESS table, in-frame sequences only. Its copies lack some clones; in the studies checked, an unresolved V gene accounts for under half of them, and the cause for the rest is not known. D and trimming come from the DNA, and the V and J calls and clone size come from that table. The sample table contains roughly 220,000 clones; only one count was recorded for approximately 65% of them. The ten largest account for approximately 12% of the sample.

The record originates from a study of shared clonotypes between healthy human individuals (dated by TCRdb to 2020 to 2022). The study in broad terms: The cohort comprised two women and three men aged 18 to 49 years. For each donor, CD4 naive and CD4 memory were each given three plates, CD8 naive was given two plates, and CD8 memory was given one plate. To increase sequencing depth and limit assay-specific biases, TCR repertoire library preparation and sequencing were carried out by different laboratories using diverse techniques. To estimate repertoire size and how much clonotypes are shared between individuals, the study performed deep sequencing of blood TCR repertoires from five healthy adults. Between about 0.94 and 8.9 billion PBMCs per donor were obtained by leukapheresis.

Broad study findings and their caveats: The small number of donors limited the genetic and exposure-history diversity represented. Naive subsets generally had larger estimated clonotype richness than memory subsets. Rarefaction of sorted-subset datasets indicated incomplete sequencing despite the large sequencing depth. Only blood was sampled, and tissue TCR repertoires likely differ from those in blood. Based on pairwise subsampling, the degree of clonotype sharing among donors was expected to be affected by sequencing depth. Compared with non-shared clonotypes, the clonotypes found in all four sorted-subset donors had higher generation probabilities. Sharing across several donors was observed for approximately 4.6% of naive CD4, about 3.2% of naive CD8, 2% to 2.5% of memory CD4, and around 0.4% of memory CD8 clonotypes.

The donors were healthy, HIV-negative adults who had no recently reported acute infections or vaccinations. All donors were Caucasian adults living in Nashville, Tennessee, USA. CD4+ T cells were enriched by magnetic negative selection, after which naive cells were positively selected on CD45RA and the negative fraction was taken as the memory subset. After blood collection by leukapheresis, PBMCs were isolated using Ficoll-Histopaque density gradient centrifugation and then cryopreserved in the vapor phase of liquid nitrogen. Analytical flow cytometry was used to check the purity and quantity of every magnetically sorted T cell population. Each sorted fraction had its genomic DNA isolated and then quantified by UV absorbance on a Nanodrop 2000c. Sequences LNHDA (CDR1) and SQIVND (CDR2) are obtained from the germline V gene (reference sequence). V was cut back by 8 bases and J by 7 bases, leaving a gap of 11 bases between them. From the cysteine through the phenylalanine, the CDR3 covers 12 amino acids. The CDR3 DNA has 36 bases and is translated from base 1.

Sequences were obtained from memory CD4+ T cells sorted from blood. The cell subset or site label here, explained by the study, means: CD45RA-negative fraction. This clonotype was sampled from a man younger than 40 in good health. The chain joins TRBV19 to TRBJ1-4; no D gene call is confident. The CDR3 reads CASGWASEKLFF. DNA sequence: TGTGCCAGTGGTTGGGCTAGTGAAAAACTGTTTTTT. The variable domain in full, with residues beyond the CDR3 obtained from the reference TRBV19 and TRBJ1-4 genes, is DGGITQSPKYLFRKEGQNVTLSCEQNLNHDAMYWYRQDPGQGLRLIYYSQIVNDFQKGDIAEGYSVSREKKESFPLTVTSAQKNPTAFYLCASGWASEKLFFGSGTQLSVL.